The following is a TCR beta chain sequence with its context. The antigen remains undetermined. In germline, CDR1 is SGHVS, CDR2 FNYEAQ. The CDR3 has 19 residues. The source of the sample is a study of OX40 agonist ivuxolimab in advanced cancers. Whole-study context: Six ivuxolimab dose levels, 0.01 to 10 mg/kg, were given intravenously every 2 weeks. Whole-study findings and limits: Clonal expansion from baseline to week 6 occurred in both CD4+ and CD8+ T cells. Expanded clones tended on average to be more numerous among CD8+ T cells than CD4+.

Generated by immunoSEQ multiplex PCR, the TCRdb table keeps only in-frame clones and is missing some. The table records some 41,000 clones, approximately 89% of them present only once. Source: CD4+ or CD8+ T cells sorted from blood, taken in a trial of the OX40 agonist ivuxolimab. J is TRBJ2-5 and V is TRBV7-6, with 7 bases that match TRBD2. The DNA end lines up better with TRBJ2-7; the J call may be wrong. The sequence was obtained from an adult with an advanced solid tumor such as melanoma, head and neck, liver or kidney cancer. CDR3 residues: CASSLVLGREKDGPYEQYF. The CDR3 DNA follows: TGTGCCAGCAGCTTAGTCCTCGGGCGGGAGAAGGACGGTCCCTACGAGCAGTACTTC.